A selection of T cell receptor beta chains follows, all from one sample in a study of blood T cell repertoires in COVID-19. Libraries were prepared by immunoSEQ multiplex PCR; TCRdb keeps only in-frame clonotypes and omits some of them. The sample yields under 300,000 clones, roughly 89% seen once. Material: PBMCs or T cells enriched from blood (not recorded which). The source is a woman in her thirties or forties who had recovered from COVID-19. Each CDR3 is given with its conserved first and last residue. A D gene is named only where the DNA matches it firmly. Clone sizes are given selectively: once, few, many, or a class where the clone is expanded.

cdr3_length	v_call	clone_size	j_call	d_call	cdr3_aa	cdr3_nt
14	TRBV4-1	.	TRBJ2-1	TRBD1	CASSQGQGKVEQFF	TGCGCCAGCAGCCAGGGACAGGGTAAGGTTGAGCAGTTCTTC
13	TRBV6-5	.	TRBJ2-7	.	CASSSLGSYEQYF	TGTGCCAGCAGCTCCCTCGGGAGTTACGAGCAGTACTTC
16	TRBV6-5	once	TRBJ1-3	.	CASSFRPTGSGNTIYF	TGTGCCAGCAGTTTCAGGCCTACAGGGAGTGGAAACACCATATATTTT
15	TRBV11-2	.	TRBJ2-5	TRBD2	CASSLGPAGEETQYF	TGTGCCAGCAGCTTAGGTCCAGCGGGAGAAGAGACCCAGTACTTC
14	TRBV9	.	TRBJ1-2	.	CASSVDPGNYGYTF	TGTGCCAGCAGCGTAGATCCGGGGAACTATGGCTACACCTTC
18	TRBV21-1	.	TRBJ2-7	.	CASRKKGSSLGQGFEQYF	TGTGCCAGCAGAAAAAAAGGAAGTAGTTTGGGACAGGGCTTCGAGCAGTACTTC
16	TRBV6-6	.	TRBJ1-4	TRBD1	CASSYQRQGFDEKLFF	TGTGCCAGCAGTTACCAAAGACAGGGCTTCGATGAAAAACTGTTTTTT
14	TRBV5-1	.	TRBJ2-7	.	CASSLDLAETEQYF	TGCGCCAGCAGCTTGGATCTAGCAGAGACGGAGCAGTACTTC
15	TRBV7-8	.	TRBJ1-1	.	CASSLAGHRNTEAFF	TGTGCCAGCAGCTTAGCGGGACACCGGAACACTGAAGCTTTCTTT
17	TRBV6-2/TRBV6-3	.	TRBJ1-2	TRBD1	CASSTPTGGPANYGYTF	TGTGCCAGCAGTACACCGACAGGGGGACCAGCTAACTATGGCTACACCTTC
12	TRBV5-1	.	TRBJ2-3	.	CASSGGIDTQYF	TGCGCCAGCAGCGGGGGGATAGATACGCAGTATTTT
16	TRBV9	.	TRBJ2-2	.	CASSAVGGSNTGELFF	TGTGCCAGCAGCGCGGTTGGGGGCTCGAACACCGGGGAGCTGTTTTTT
14	TRBV6-5	.	TRBJ1-2	.	CASSSYRATTGYTF	TGTGCCAGCAGTTCCTACAGGGCGACGACTGGCTACACCTTC
15	TRBV20-1	.	TRBJ2-7	TRBD2	CSASLLAGSSYEQYF	TGCAGTGCTAGTTTACTAGCGGGGAGCTCCTACGAGCAGTACTTC
13	TRBV20-1	.	TRBJ1-3	.	CSASLYSGNTIYF	TGCAGTGCTAGTCTTTACTCTGGAAACACCATATATTTT
14	TRBV5-1	.	TRBJ2-3	TRBD1	CASSLTGGVDTQYF	TGCGCCAGCAGCTTGACAGGGGGCGTGGATACGCAGTATTTT